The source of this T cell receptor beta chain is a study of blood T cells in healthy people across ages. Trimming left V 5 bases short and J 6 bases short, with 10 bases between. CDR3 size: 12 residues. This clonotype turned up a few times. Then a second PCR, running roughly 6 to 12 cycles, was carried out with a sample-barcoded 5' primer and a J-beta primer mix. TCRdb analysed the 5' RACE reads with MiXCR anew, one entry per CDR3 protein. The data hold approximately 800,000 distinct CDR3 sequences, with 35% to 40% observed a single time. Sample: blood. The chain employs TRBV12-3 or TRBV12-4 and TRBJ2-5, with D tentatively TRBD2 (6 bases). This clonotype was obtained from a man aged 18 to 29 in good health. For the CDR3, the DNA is TGTGCCAGCAGTGGGGGGTTGAAGACCCAGTACTTC. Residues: CASSGGLKTQYF.